This TCR beta chain came from a study of blood T cell repertoires in COVID-19. In the study overall: Material from acute and convalescent COVID-19 was sourced from the United States, Italy and Spain. PBMCs, B-cell-depleted T cells, or T cells provided the cDNA or gDNA that made up the material.

The participants were between about 18 and 89 years old and came from 24 US areas. Membership in each cohort depended on participant-reported clinical history. V dropped 6 bases and J dropped 1; count of bases not matched to a gene: 9. This CDR3 is built from 16 residues. CDR1 and CDR2 (germline): LNHNV, YYDKDF (reference sequence). The assay was immunoSEQ multiplex PCR, and TCRdb's table has in-frame clones only and misses some. The data show some 220,000 clones, roughly four fifths seen once. The sequenced material came from PBMCs or T cells enriched from blood (not recorded which). The chain couples TRBV15 to TRBJ1-5; 7 bases line up with TRBD1. The receptor comes from a woman in her thirties or forties with acute COVID-19. The CDR3 DNA is TGTGCCACCAGATACGACAGGGTTGAGAGCAATCAGCCCCAGCATTTT. It translates to CATRYDRVESNQPQHF.